These T cell receptor beta chains were read from a single sample in a study of cytomegalovirus exposure and HLA in healthy donors. Using immunoSEQ multiplex PCR, the repertoire was profiled, and TCRdb retains in-frame clones only, with some absent. The sample has over 200,000 clones, about 89% seen once. The specimen was PBMCs. The receptors come from a woman under 30 in good health and CMV-seronegative. The CDR3 runs from the conserved cysteine through the conserved F or W. Fields, in order: clone size, J gene, D gene, V gene, CDR3 protein, CDR3 DNA. D genes are given only for firm matches. A clone size is listed for some rows: how often the clone was seen (once, few, many), or a class if it is expanded.

clone_size: .; j_call: TRBJ1-4; d_call: .; v_call: TRBV11-2; cdr3_aa: CASSLPRVDEKLFF; cdr3_nt: TGTGCCAGCAGCTTGCCCAGGGTCGATGAAAAACTGTTTTTT
clone_size: .; j_call: TRBJ2-4; d_call: TRBD2; v_call: TRBV5-1; cdr3_aa: CASSFSGEGAKNIQYF; cdr3_nt: TGCGCCAGCAGCTTTAGCGGGGAGGGGGCCAAAAACATTCAGTACTTC
clone_size: few; j_call: TRBJ2-1; d_call: TRBD2; v_call: TRBV6-5; cdr3_aa: CASNSGGAYFDEQFF; cdr3_nt: TGTGCCAGTAATAGCGGGGGGGCCTATTTCGATGAGCAGTTCTTC
clone_size: .; j_call: TRBJ2-7; d_call: TRBD2; v_call: TRBV11-2; cdr3_aa: CASSLDLAGVGYEQYF; cdr3_nt: TGTGCCAGCAGCTTAGATCTCGCGGGAGTAGGTTACGAGCAGTACTTC
clone_size: .; j_call: TRBJ2-1; d_call: .; v_call: TRBV13; cdr3_aa: CASSPRRMGGFF; cdr3_nt: TGTGCCAGCAGCCCAAGAAGGATGGGGGGATTCTTC
clone_size: .; j_call: TRBJ1-4; d_call: .; v_call: TRBV5-1; cdr3_aa: CASSRFDGLSGEKLFF; cdr3_nt: TGCGCCAGCAGCAGGTTCGACGGCCTGTCGGGTGAAAAACTGTTTTTT
clone_size: .; j_call: TRBJ2-3; d_call: TRBD2; v_call: TRBV19; cdr3_aa: CASNVLAAGEDTQYF; cdr3_nt: TGTGCCAGTAACGTTTTAGCAGCGGGAGAGGATACGCAGTATTTT
clone_size: .; j_call: TRBJ1-2; d_call: TRBD1; v_call: TRBV7-2; cdr3_aa: CASSPTGTNLYGYTF; cdr3_nt: TGTGCCAGCAGCCCGACAGGGACAAACCTCTATGGCTACACCTTC
clone_size: .; j_call: TRBJ1-1; d_call: .; v_call: TRBV5-1; cdr3_aa: CASTSGGEYTEAFF; cdr3_nt: TGCGCCAGCACATCGGGGGGTGAGTACACTGAAGCTTTCTTT
clone_size: .; j_call: TRBJ2-7; d_call: .; v_call: TRBV29-1; cdr3_aa: CSVVQGGSYEQYF; cdr3_nt: TGCAGCGTTGTACAGGGAGGGTCCTACGAGCAGTACTTC
clone_size: .; j_call: TRBJ1-1; d_call: .; v_call: TRBV25-1; cdr3_aa: CASSEYWPHTEAFF; cdr3_nt: TGTGCCAGCAGTGAATATTGGCCACACACTGAAGCTTTCTTT
clone_size: .; j_call: TRBJ1-2; d_call: .; v_call: TRBV7-9; cdr3_aa: CASSSTRGSTTNYGYTF; cdr3_nt: TGTGCCAGCAGCTCTACCCGTGGCAGCACTACTAACTATGGCTACACCTTC
clone_size: .; j_call: TRBJ1-5; d_call: .; v_call: TRBV15; cdr3_aa: CATSRDIRQPQHF; cdr3_nt: TGTGCCACCAGCAGAGATATCCGGCAGCCCCAGCATTTT
clone_size: .; j_call: TRBJ2-7; d_call: TRBD1; v_call: TRBV4-2; cdr3_aa: CASSQGWTGDTYEQYF; cdr3_nt: TGTGCCAGCAGCCAAGGCTGGACAGGGGATACCTACGAGCAGTACTTC
clone_size: .; j_call: TRBJ2-7; d_call: TRBD2; v_call: TRBV11-3; cdr3_aa: CASGEAGGGSYEQYF; cdr3_nt: TGTGCCAGCGGTGAAGCGGGAGGAGGGTCCTACGAGCAGTACTTC
clone_size: .; j_call: TRBJ1-2; d_call: .; v_call: TRBV11-3; cdr3_aa: CASSLETSLGYTF; cdr3_nt: TGTGCCAGCAGCTTAGAAACATCTCTGGGCTACACCTTC
clone_size: once; j_call: TRBJ1-5; d_call: .; v_call: TRBV6-5; cdr3_aa: CASSDLGANQPQHF; cdr3_nt: TGTGCCAGCAGTGATTTAGGAGCTAACCAGCCCCAGCATTTT
clone_size: once; j_call: TRBJ2-7; d_call: .; v_call: TRBV5-1; cdr3_aa: CASSLAPQGSYEQYF; cdr3_nt: TGCGCCAGCAGCTTGGCCCCTCAGGGCTCCTACGAGCAGTACTTC
clone_size: .; j_call: TRBJ1-2; d_call: .; v_call: TRBV9; cdr3_aa: CASSVDSDLYGYTF; cdr3_nt: TGTGCCAGCAGCGTCGACTCAGATCTTTATGGCTACACCTTC
clone_size: once; j_call: TRBJ1-1; d_call: TRBD1; v_call: TRBV10-3; cdr3_aa: CAISGTGETEAFF; cdr3_nt: TGTGCCATCAGTGGGACAGGGGAAACTGAAGCTTTCTTT
clone_size: .; j_call: TRBJ2-3; d_call: TRBD2; v_call: TRBV13; cdr3_aa: CASSAQLAGYTDTQYF; cdr3_nt: TGTGCCAGCAGCGCCCAACTAGCGGGGTACACAGATACGCAGTATTTT
clone_size: once; j_call: TRBJ2-7; d_call: TRBD1; v_call: TRBV2; cdr3_aa: CASSESIGQGTYEQYF; cdr3_nt: TGTGCCAGCAGTGAATCAATCGGACAGGGTACCTACGAGCAGTACTTC
clone_size: .; j_call: TRBJ1-4; d_call: .; v_call: TRBV4-2; cdr3_aa: CASSQHNRNEKLFF; cdr3_nt: TGTGCCAGCAGCCAACACAACCGAAATGAAAAACTGTTTTTT
clone_size: .; j_call: TRBJ2-2; d_call: .; v_call: TRBV6-5; cdr3_aa: CASSYSIRSNTGELFF; cdr3_nt: TGTGCCAGCAGTTACTCGATCAGATCGAACACCGGGGAGCTGTTTTTT
clone_size: .; j_call: TRBJ1-4; d_call: .; v_call: TRBV7-9; cdr3_aa: CATQGGVGEKLFF; cdr3_nt: TGTGCCACCCAGGGAGGGGTAGGCGAAAAACTGTTTTTT
clone_size: once; j_call: TRBJ1-6; d_call: .; v_call: TRBV5-6; cdr3_aa: CASSSPVGETDERPLHF; cdr3_nt: TGTGCCAGCAGCTCCCCCGTCGGGGAGACGGACGAAAGACCCCTCCACTTT
clone_size: .; j_call: TRBJ2-5; d_call: TRBD1; v_call: TRBV2; cdr3_aa: CASRGTGDAFLYQETQYF; cdr3_nt: TGTGCCAGCAGGGGGACAGGGGATGCTTTCCTGTACCAAGAGACCCAGTACTTC
clone_size: .; j_call: TRBJ2-7; d_call: TRBD1; v_call: TRBV18; cdr3_aa: CASSSWTGNEQYF; cdr3_nt: TGTGCCAGCTCATCCTGGACAGGGAACGAGCAGTACTTC
clone_size: few; j_call: TRBJ1-1; d_call: .; v_call: TRBV18; cdr3_aa: CASSPGMNTEAFF; cdr3_nt: TGTGCCAGCTCACCCGGGATGAACACTGAAGCTTTCTTT
clone_size: once; j_call: TRBJ2-1; d_call: TRBD2; v_call: TRBV10-3; cdr3_aa: CAISESGLAFNEQFF; cdr3_nt: TGTGCCATCAGTGAGTCGGGACTAGCTTTCAATGAGCAGTTCTTC
clone_size: .; j_call: TRBJ2-5; d_call: .; v_call: TRBV19; cdr3_aa: CASSAPGKGVYQETQYF; cdr3_nt: TGTGCCAGTAGTGCCCCCGGGAAAGGAGTTTACCAAGAGACCCAGTACTTC
clone_size: .; j_call: TRBJ1-4; d_call: .; v_call: TRBV9; cdr3_aa: CASSVGRTATNEKLFF; cdr3_nt: TGTGCCAGCAGCGTGGGCAGAACCGCAACTAATGAAAAACTGTTTTTT
clone_size: .; j_call: TRBJ1-2; d_call: .; v_call: TRBV6-1; cdr3_aa: CASRVALSYTF; cdr3_nt: TGTGCCAGCAGAGTAGCTCTGAGCTACACCTTC
clone_size: .; j_call: TRBJ2-7; d_call: .; v_call: TRBV15; cdr3_aa: CATSRGAGTYEQYF; cdr3_nt: TGTGCCACCAGCAGAGGAGCAGGTACCTACGAGCAGTACTTC
clone_size: .; j_call: TRBJ2-5; d_call: .; v_call: TRBV9; cdr3_aa: CASSVLRWGGLETQYF; cdr3_nt: TGTGCCAGCAGCGTACTACGATGGGGGGGCCTCGAGACCCAGTACTTC
clone_size: .; j_call: TRBJ1-5; d_call: TRBD1; v_call: TRBV7-9; cdr3_aa: CASSGPTGVNQPQHF; cdr3_nt: TGTGCCAGCAGCGGACCCACAGGGGTCAATCAGCCCCAGCATTTT
clone_size: .; j_call: TRBJ2-7; d_call: TRBD2; v_call: TRBV19; cdr3_aa: CASSQSAGGYEQYF; cdr3_nt: TGTGCCAGTAGTCAGTCAGCGGGGGGCTACGAGCAGTACTTC
clone_size: .; j_call: TRBJ1-1; d_call: .; v_call: TRBV6-1; cdr3_aa: CASSVRGADTEAFF; cdr3_nt: TGTGCCAGCAGTGTGCGGGGAGCGGACACTGAAGCTTTCTTT